Listed below are T cell receptor beta chains from one sample, sequenced in a study of blood T cell repertoires in COVID-19. Profiling relied on immunoSEQ multiplex PCR, and the TCRdb table lists in-frame clones only, not all of them. The table records about 190,000 clones, roughly 90% of them present only once. Sequencing used peripheral blood. The receptors come from a man between 18 and 35 years old with active or convalescent COVID-19. Each CDR3 is given with its conserved first and last residue. A D gene is named only where the DNA matches it firmly. Rows may omit the clone size; those that give it use once, few, many or a size class.

clone_size | d_call | j_call | v_call | cdr3_aa | cdr3_nt
- | - | TRBJ2-3 | TRBV14 | CASSPGGTDTQYF | TGTGCCAGCAGCCCTGGAGGGACAGATACGCAGTATTTT
- | TRBD1 | TRBJ1-2 | TRBV3-1/TRBV3-2 | CASSQTWDRQYGYTF | TGTGCCAGCAGCCAAACTTGGGACAGGCAATATGGCTACACCTTC
- | TRBD2 | TRBJ2-5 | TRBV27 | CASSPLVGSGELKETQYF | TGTGCCAGCAGTCCCCTGGTGGGTAGCGGGGAACTGAAAGAGACCCAGTACTTC
- | - | TRBJ2-7 | TRBV29-1 | CSVEARGYEQYF | TGCAGCGTTGAAGCCAGGGGTTACGAGCAGTACTTC
- | - | TRBJ2-7 | TRBV6-5 | CASSQRPSGEQYF | TGTGCCAGCAGTCAAAGGCCCTCGGGGGAGCAGTACTTC
- | TRBD1 | TRBJ1-4 | TRBV7-9 | CASSSGQGSVKLFF | TGTGCCAGCAGCTCAGGACAGGGTTCGGTAAAACTGTTTTTT
- | - | TRBJ1-2 | TRBV14 | CASSHRATGTNYGYTF | TGTGCCAGCAGCCACCGGGCTACGGGGACTAACTATGGCTACACCTTC
- | TRBD2 | TRBJ2-1 | TRBV4-3 | CASSQVAGGPNEQFF | TGCGCCAGCAGCCAAGTAGCGGGAGGGCCCAATGAGCAGTTCTTC
- | - | TRBJ1-2 | TRBV12-3/TRBV12-4 | CASSPTVYGYTF | TGTGCCAGCAGCCCGACAGTCTATGGCTACACCTTC
few | TRBD1 | TRBJ1-1 | TRBV5-4 | CASSSDRVGAFF | TGTGCCAGCAGTTCAGACAGGGTAGGAGCTTTCTTT
- | - | TRBJ1-2 | TRBV25-1 | CASSEYGSGRSGYTF | TGTGCCAGCAGTGAATATGGGAGCGGGCGTTCCGGCTACACCTTC
- | - | TRBJ1-5 | TRBV7-9 | CASSQEGGGSNQPQHF | TGTGCCAGCAGCCAGGAGGGAGGGGGAAGCAATCAGCCCCAGCATTTT
- | - | TRBJ2-2 | TRBV5-8 | CASSIKGAGELFF | TGTGCCAGCAGCATAAAGGGGGCCGGGGAGCTGTTTTTT
- | TRBD1 | TRBJ2-1 | TRBV6-4 | CASSTGTDSNEQFF | TGTGCCAGCAGTACCGGGACAGACTCCAATGAGCAGTTCTTC
- | - | TRBJ2-1 | TRBV6-4 | CASSDSFCGTYNEQFF | TGTGCCAGCAGTGACTCATTTTGCGGGACCTACAATGAGCAGTTCTTC
- | - | TRBJ2-7 | TRBV6-5 | CASSYSDSLPSYEQYF | TGTGCCAGCAGTTACTCGGACAGCCTTCCCTCCTACGAGCAGTACTTC
- | - | TRBJ2-3 | TRBV2 | CASSIGADYVRVDTQYF | TGTGCCAGCTCGATCGGCGCAGACTACGTGCGGGTAGATACGCAGTATTTT
few | - | TRBJ2-7 | TRBV6-2/TRBV6-3 | CASSSGTTYEQYF | TGTGCCAGCAGCTCTGGGACAACCTACGAGCAGTACTTC
- | - | TRBJ2-6 | TRBV10-3 | CANKREAGANVLTF | TGTGCCAATAAAAGGGAGGCTGGGGCCAACGTCCTGACTTTC
- | TRBD2 | TRBJ2-7 | TRBV6-2/TRBV6-3 | CASSYSGGVHEQYF | TGTGCCAGCAGTTACAGCGGGGGGGTCCACGAGCAGTACTTC
- | - | TRBJ2-7 | TRBV11-2 | CASSPRGGGPSYEQYF | TGTGCCAGCAGCCCCAGAGGGGGAGGGCCTTCCTACGAGCAGTACTTC
- | - | TRBJ2-1 | TRBV4-3 | CASSQDGGSTSYNEQFF | TGCGCCAGCAGCCAAGATGGGGGGTCAACATCCTACAATGAGCAGTTCTTC
- | - | TRBJ1-3 | TRBV6-6 | CASTPGEGTIYF | TGTGCCAGCACCCCAGGGGAGGGGACCATATATTTT
- | - | TRBJ2-1 | TRBV2 | CASTKGGAHNEQFF | TGTGCCAGCACTAAAGGGGGGGCCCACAATGAGCAGTTCTTC
few | TRBD1 | TRBJ1-4 | TRBV4-3 | CASSHGAGGTGGRVNEKLFF | TGCGCCAGCAGCCACGGGGCTGGTGGGACAGGGGGCCGAGTTAATGAAAAACTGTTTTTT
- | - | TRBJ2-5 | TRBV4-1 | CASSQVSGLETQYF | TGCGCCAGCAGCCAAGTCTCGGGTTTGGAGACCCAGTACTTC
- | - | TRBJ1-2 | TRBV27 | CASSPWGGYYGYTF | TGTGCCAGCAGTCCGTGGGGGGGTTACTATGGCTACACCTTC
- | - | TRBJ1-2 | TRBV10-3 | CAISESIGQAYGYTF | TGTGCCATCAGTGAGTCGATTGGGCAGGCCTATGGCTACACCTTC
- | TRBD2 | TRBJ2-1 | TRBV19 | CASGRLAGDLDEQFF | TGTGCCAGTGGAAGACTAGCGGGAGACTTAGATGAGCAGTTCTTC
- | - | TRBJ2-6 | TRBV7-8 | CASSVRWSVRVDSGANVLTF | TGTGCCAGCAGCGTAAGGTGGTCGGTCAGGGTAGATTCTGGGGCCAACGTCCTGACTTTC
- | - | TRBJ1-5 | TRBV21-1 | CASRTGTGRNRPQHF | TGTGCCAGCAGAACCGGGACAGGTCGAAATCGGCCCCAGCATTTT
few | TRBD1 | TRBJ1-5 | TRBV4-1 | CASSRGQGGDNQPQHF | TGCGCCAGCAGCCGAGGACAGGGGGGAGACAATCAGCCCCAGCATTTT
once | - | TRBJ1-2 | TRBV5-4 | CASSLAGDTFYGYTF | TGTGCCAGCAGCTTGGCCGGGGACACCTTCTATGGCTACACCTTC
once | TRBD1 | TRBJ2-2 | TRBV5-1 | CASSWTGVNTGELFF | TGCGCCAGCAGCTGGACAGGGGTAAACACCGGGGAGCTGTTTTTT
once | TRBD2 | TRBJ2-4 | TRBV6-1 | CASSERPGGEGNWRYIQYF | TGTGCCAGCAGTGAAAGGCCGGGGGGGGAGGGTAACTGGCGGTACATTCAGTACTTC
- | - | TRBJ2-7 | TRBV10-3 | CAISESELSYEQYF | TGTGCCATCAGTGAGTCCGAGCTCTCCTACGAGCAGTACTTC
- | - | TRBJ1-4 | TRBV7-8 | CASSLFIREKLFF | TGTGCCAGCAGCTTATTCATCCGGGAAAAACTGTTTTTT
- | - | TRBJ2-7 | TRBV9 | CASSEGHPTDEQYF | TGTGCCAGCAGCGAGGGACACCCGACCGACGAGCAGTACTTC
- | - | TRBJ2-5 | TRBV7-9 | CASSFGQVETQYF | TGTGCCAGCAGCTTCGGTCAGGTTGAGACCCAGTACTTC
- | - | TRBJ2-5 | TRBV10-3 | CAISEASETQYF | TGTGCCATCAGTGAGGCGTCTGAGACCCAGTACTTC
once | TRBD1 | TRBJ1-1 | TRBV6-6 | CASSPPGQGGTEAFF | TGTGCCAGCAGTCCACCGGGACAGGGTGGGACTGAAGCTTTCTTT
- | - | TRBJ1-5 | TRBV4-1 | CASSQDRAADVAPQHF | TGCGCCAGCAGCCAAGATAGAGCGGCGGACGTCGCGCCCCAGCATTTT
- | - | TRBJ1-5 | TRBV27 | CASAGTHSNQPQHF | TGTGCCAGCGCCGGGACACATAGCAATCAGCCCCAGCATTTT
- | - | TRBJ1-1 | TRBV30 | CAWSVGVNTEAFF | TGTGCCTGGAGTGTCGGAGTTAACACTGAAGCTTTCTTT
- | - | TRBJ1-6 | TRBV5-1 | CASRPAGFGNSPLHF | TGCGCCAGCAGGCCGGCGGGGTTCGGGAATTCACCCCTCCACTTT